The TCR beta chain described here comes from a study of shared clonotypes between healthy human individuals. This table comes from immunoSEQ multiplex PCR, and its TCRdb copy is limited to in-frame clones, with some not included. The table lists around 1 million clones, 70% to 85% of them singletons. In regard to this clone: This sequence is one base from a far larger clone and is likely a read error. Additional DNA sequences in this sample encode the identical CDR3.

Recent acute infections and vaccinations were absent in the healthy HIV-negative adult donors. CD45RA+ naive and CD45RA-negative memory subsets were separated from CD4+ cells. This CDR3 contains 12 residues. CDR1 is KGHSH and CDR2 is LQKENI in the germline V gene. Trimming removed 3 bases at V and 1 base at J, with 1 base between. This sequence was found in a man aged 18 to 29 in good health. The chain is built from TRBV18 and TRBJ1-5; no reliable D call. Sequenced input: memory CD4+ T cells sorted from blood. Sample subset: CD45RA-negative fraction. CDR3 coding DNA: TGTGCCAGCTCACCCAGCAATCAGCCCCAGCATTTT. It yields the protein CASSPSNQPQHF.